This TCR beta chain stems from a study of T cells in Graves' hyperthyroidism and ophthalmopathy. This clonotype was recorded a few times. CDR3 size: 15 residues. Trimming cost V 2 bases and J 3 bases, with 14 bases left between them. Germline V lookup: CDR1 SGHTA, CDR2 FQGNSA. Amplification of TCR beta CDR3 regions used RNA as the template. The HTBI primer set served for first-round RT-PCR of the TCR CDR3. TCRdb re-called the multiplex PCR reads with MiXCR, one entry per CDR3 protein. The sample holds about 640,000 distinct CDR3 sequences; less than 25% are singletons and the top ten take under 35%. This chain links TRBV7-2 with TRBJ2-7; the D gene is possibly TRBD1 (6 bases). The clonotype originates from a young man with Graves' ophthalmopathy. The sample was blood. The CDR3 DNA reads TGTGCCAGCAGCTTACGGCAGGGGCCCCTCTACGAGCAGTACTTC. It is translated as CASSLRQGPLYEQYF.